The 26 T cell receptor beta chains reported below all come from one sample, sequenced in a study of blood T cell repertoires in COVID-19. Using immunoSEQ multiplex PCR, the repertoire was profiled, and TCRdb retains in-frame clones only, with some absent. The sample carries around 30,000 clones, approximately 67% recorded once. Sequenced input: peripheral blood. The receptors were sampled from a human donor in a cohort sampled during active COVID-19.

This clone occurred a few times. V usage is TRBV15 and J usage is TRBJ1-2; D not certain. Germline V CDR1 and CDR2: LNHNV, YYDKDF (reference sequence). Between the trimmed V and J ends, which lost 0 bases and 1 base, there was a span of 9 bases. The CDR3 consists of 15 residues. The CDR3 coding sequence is TGTGCCACCAGCAGAGATCTTGGCTTTAACTATGGCTACACCTTC. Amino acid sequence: CATSRDLGFNYGYTF.

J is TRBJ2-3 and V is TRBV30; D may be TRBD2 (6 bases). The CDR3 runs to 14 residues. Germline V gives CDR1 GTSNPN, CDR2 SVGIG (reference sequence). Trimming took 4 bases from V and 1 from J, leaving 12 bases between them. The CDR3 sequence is CAWTEGGGTDTQYF. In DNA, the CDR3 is TGTGCCTGGACTGAAGGCGGGGGCACAGATACGCAGTATTTT. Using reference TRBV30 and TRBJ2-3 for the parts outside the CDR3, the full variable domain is SQTIHQWPATLVQPVGSPLSLECTVEGTSNPNLYWYRQAAGRGLQLLFYSVGIGQISSEVPQNLSASRPQDRQFILSSKKLLLSDSGFYLCAWTEGGGTDTQYFGPGTRLTVL.

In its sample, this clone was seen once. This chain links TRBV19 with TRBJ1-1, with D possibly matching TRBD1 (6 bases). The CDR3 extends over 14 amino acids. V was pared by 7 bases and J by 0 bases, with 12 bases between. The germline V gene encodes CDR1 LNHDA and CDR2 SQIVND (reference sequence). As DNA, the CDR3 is TGTGCCAGTACCTTGGACAGACTGAACACTGAAGCTTTCTTT. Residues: CASTLDRLNTEAFF.

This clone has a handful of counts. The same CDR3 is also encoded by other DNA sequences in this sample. CDR3 DNA: TGTGCCAGCAGCGCACAGGGGAACAGTTACAATGAGCAGTTCTTC. It is translated as CASSAQGNSYNEQFF. V and J are TRBV9 and TRBJ2-1, with TRBD1 matching 7 bases. Germline values: CDR1 SGDLS, CDR2 YYNGEE. V lost 3 bases to trimming and J lost 4 bases; unmatched junction nucleotides: 7. This CDR3 region has 15 residues.

The CDR3 loop reads CASSPLGQGEYGYTF. The CDR3 DNA follows: TGTGCCAGCTCACCACTGGGACAGGGGGAATATGGCTACACCTTC. The chain couples TRBV18 to TRBJ1-2, with 11 positions matching TRBD1. V shed 1 base, J shed 5 bases, and the junction held 3 bases outside the gene matches. Germline V gene lookup returns CDR1 KGHSH and CDR2 LQKENI. The CDR3 is 15 residues long.

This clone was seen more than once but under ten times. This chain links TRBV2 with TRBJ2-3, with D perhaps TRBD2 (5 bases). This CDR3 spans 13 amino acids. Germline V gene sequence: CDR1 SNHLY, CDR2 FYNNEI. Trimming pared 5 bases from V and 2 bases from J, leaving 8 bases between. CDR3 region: CASSTRHTDTQYF. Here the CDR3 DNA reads TGTGCCAGCAGTACTAGACACACAGATACGCAGTATTTT.

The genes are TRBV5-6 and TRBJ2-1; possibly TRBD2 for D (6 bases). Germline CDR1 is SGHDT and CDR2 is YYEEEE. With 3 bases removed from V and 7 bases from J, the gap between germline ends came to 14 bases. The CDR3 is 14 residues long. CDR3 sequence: CASSYGSGGNEQFF. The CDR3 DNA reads TGTGCCAGCAGCTACGGGAGCGGTGGAAATGAGCAGTTCTTC.

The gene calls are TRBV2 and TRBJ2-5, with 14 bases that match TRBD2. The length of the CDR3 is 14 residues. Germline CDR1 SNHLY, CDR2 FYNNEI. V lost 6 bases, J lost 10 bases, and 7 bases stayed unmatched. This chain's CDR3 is CASSEGLAGADQYF. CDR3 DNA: TGTGCCAGCAGCGAGGGACTAGCGGGAGCGGACCAGTACTTC.

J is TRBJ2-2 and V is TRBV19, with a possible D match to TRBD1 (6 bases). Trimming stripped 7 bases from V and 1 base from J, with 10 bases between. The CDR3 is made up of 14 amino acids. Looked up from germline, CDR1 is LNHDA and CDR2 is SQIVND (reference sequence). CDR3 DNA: TGTGCCAGTAAGGACAGATTGAACACCGGGGAGCTGTTTTTT. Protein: CASKDRLNTGELFF.

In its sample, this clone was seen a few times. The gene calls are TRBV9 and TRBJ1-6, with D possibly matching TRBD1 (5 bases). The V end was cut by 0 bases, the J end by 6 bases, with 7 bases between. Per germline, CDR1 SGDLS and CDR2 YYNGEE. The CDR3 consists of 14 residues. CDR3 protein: CASSVGGGNSPLHF. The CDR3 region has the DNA TGTGCCAGCAGCGTAGGGGGCGGTAATTCACCCCTCCACTTT.

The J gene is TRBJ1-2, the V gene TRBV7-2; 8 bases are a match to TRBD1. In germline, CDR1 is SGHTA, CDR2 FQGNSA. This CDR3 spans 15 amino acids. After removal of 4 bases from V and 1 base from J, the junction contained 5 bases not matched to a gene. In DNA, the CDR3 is TGTGCCAGCAGCTCCGGGACAGGATATAACTATGGCTACACCTTC. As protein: CASSSGTGYNYGYTF.

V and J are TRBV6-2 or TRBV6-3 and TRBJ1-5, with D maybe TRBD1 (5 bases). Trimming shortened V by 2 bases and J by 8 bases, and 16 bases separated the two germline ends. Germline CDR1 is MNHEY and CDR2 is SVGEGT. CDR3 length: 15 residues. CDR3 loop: CASSYKSGGTEPQHF. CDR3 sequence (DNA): TGTGCCAGCAGTTACAAATCTGGGGGGACGGAGCCCCAGCATTTT.

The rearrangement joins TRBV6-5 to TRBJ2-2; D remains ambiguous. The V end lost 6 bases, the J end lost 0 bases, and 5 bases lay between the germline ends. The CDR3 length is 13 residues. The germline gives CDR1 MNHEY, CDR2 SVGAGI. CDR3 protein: CASRTANTGELFF. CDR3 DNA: TGTGCCAGCAGAACTGCGAACACCGGGGAGCTGTTTTTT.

CDR3 DNA sequence: TGTGCCAGCAGCTTACAGGGAGGCGATGAGCAGTTCTTC. It yields the protein CASSLQGGDEQFF. The chain joins TRBV7-9 to TRBJ2-1; D may be TRBD2 (6 bases). CDR1 and CDR2 (germline): SEHNR, FQNEAQ (reference sequence). The CDR3 runs 13 residues. Trimming took off 2 bases at V and 8 bases at J, with 10 bases between the two ends.

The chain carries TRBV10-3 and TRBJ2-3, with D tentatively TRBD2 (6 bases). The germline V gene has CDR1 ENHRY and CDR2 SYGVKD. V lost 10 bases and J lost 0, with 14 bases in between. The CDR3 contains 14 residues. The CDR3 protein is CATGTVTSTDTQYF. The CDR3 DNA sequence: TGTGCCACGGGGACTGTTACTAGCACAGATACGCAGTATTTT.

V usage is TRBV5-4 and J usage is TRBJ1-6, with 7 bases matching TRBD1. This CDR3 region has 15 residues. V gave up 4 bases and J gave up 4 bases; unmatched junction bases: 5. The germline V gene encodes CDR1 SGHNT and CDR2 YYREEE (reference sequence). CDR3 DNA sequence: TGTGCCAGCAGCACAGGGGTCGCTTATAATTCACCCCTCCACTTT. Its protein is CASSTGVAYNSPLHF. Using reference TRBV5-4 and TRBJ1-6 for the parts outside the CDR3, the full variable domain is ETGVTQSPTHLIKTRGQQVTLRCSSQSGHNTVSWYQQALGQGPQFIFQYYREEENGRGNFPPRFSGLQFPNYSSELNVNALELDDSALYLCASSTGVAYNSPLHFGNGTRLTVT.

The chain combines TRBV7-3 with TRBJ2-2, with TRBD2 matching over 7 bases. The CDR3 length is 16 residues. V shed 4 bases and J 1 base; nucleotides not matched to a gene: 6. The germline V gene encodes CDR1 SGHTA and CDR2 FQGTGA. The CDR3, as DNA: TGTGCCAGCAGCTCAACTAGCGCTGGGAACACCGGGGAGCTGTTTTTT. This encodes CASSSTSAGNTGELFF.

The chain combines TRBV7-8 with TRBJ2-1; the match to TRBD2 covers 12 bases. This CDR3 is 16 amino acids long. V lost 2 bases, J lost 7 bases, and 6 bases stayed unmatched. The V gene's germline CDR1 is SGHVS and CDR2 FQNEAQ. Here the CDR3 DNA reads TGTGCCAGCAGCTTACGCAGACTAGCGGGAGAGAATGAGCAGTTCTTC. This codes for CASSLRRLAGENEQFF.

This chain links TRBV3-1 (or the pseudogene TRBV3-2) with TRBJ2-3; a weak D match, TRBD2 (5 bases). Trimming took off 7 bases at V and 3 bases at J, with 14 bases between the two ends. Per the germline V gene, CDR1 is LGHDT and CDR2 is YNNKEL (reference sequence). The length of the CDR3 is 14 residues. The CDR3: CASTTGERTDTQYF. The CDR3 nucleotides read TGTGCCAGCACCACCGGGGAGAGGACAGATACGCAGTATTTT.

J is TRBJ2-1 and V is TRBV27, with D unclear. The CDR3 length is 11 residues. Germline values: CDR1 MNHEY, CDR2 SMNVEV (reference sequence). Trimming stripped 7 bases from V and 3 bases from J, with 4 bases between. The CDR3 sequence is CASKLYNEQFF. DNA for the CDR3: TGTGCCAGCAAACTCTACAATGAGCAGTTCTTC.

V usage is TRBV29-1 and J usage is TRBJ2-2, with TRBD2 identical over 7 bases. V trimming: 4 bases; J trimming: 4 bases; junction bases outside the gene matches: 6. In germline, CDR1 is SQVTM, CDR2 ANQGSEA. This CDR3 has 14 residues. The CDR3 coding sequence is TGCAGCGTTGCGACTAGCTGGGGCACCGGGGAGCTGTTTTTT. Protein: CSVATSWGTGELFF.

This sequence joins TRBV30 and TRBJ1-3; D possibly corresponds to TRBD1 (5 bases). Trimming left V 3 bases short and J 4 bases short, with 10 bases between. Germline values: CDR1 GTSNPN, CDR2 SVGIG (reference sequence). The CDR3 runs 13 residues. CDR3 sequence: CAWSRVWGNTIYF. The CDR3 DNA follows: TGTGCCTGGAGCAGGGTGTGGGGAAACACCATATATTTT.

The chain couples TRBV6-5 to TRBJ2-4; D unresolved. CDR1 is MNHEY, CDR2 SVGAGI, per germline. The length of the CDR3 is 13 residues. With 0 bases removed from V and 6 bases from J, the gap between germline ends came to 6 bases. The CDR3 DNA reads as TGTGCCAGCAGTTACTCGTCCCGAAACATTCAGTACTTC. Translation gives CASSYSSRNIQYF.

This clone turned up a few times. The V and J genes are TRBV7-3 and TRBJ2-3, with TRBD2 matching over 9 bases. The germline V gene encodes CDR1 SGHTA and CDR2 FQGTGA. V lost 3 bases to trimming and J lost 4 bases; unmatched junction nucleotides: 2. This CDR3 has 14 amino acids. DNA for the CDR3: TGTGCCAGCAGCTTTAGCGGGAGTGCAGATACGCAGTATTTT. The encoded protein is CASSFSGSADTQYF.

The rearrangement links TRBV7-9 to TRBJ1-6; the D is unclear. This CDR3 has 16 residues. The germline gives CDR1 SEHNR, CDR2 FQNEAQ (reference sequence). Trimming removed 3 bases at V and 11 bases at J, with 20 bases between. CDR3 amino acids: CASSFDAMGSRAPLHF. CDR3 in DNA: TGTGCCAGCAGCTTCGACGCAATGGGGAGCCGAGCACCCCTCCACTTT.

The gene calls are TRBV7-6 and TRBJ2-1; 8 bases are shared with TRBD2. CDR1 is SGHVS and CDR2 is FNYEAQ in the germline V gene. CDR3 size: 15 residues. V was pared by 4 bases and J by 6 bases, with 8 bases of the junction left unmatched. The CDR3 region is CASSSLAGGVNEQFF. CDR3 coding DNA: TGTGCCAGCAGCTCGTTGGCGGGGGGAGTCAATGAGCAGTTCTTC.